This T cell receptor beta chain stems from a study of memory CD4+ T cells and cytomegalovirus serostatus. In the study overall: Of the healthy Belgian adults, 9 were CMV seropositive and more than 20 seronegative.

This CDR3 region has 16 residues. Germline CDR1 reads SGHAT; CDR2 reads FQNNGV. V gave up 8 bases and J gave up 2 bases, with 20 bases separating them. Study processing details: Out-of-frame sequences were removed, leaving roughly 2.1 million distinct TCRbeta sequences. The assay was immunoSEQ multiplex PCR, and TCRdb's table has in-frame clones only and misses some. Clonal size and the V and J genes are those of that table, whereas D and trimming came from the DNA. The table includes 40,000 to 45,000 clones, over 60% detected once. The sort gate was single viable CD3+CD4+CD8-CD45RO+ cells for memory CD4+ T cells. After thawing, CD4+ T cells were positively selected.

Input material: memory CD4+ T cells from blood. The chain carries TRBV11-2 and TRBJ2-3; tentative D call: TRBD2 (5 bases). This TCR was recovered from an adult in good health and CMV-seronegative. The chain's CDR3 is CASGFGSRGFTDTQYF. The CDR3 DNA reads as TGTGCCAGCGGATTCGGAAGTCGGGGTTTCACAGATACGCAGTATTTT.